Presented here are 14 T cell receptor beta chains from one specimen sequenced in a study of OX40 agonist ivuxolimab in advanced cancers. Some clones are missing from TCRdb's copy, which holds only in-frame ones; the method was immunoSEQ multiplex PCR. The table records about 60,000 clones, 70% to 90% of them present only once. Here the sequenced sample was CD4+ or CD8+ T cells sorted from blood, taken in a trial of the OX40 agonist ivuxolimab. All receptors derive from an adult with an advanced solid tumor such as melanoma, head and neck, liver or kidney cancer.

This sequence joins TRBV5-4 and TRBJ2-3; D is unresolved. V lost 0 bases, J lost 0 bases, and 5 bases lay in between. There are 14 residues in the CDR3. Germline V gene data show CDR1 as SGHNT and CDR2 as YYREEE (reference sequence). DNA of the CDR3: TGTGCCAGCAGCTTGGCTTCTAGCACAGATACGCAGTATTTT. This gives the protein CASSLASSTDTQYF.

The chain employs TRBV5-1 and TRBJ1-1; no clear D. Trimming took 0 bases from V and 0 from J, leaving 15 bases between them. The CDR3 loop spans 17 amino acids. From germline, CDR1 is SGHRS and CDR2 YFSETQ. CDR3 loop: CASSLVSGITMNTEAFF. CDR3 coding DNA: TGCGCCAGCAGCTTGGTGTCGGGGATAACAATGAACACTGAAGCTTTCTTT.

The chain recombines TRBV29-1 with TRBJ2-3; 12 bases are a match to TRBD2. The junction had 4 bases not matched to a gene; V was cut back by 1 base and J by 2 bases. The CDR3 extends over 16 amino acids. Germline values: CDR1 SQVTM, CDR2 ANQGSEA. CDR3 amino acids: CSVEGRLAGATDTQYF. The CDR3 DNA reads TGCAGCGTTGAAGGCAGACTAGCGGGAGCCACAGATACGCAGTATTTT.

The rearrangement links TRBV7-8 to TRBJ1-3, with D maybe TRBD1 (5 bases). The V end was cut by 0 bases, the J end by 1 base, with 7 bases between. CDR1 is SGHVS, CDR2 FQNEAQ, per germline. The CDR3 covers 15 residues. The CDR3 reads CASSLAWTSGNTIYF. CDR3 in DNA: TGTGCCAGCAGCTTAGCGTGGACATCTGGAAACACCATATATTTT.

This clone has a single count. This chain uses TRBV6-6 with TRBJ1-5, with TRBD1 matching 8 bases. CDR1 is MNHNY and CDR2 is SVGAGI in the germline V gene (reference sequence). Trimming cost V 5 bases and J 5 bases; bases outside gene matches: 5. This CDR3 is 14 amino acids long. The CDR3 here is CASSKDRAYQPQHF. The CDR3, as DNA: TGTGCCAGCAGTAAGGACAGGGCCTATCAGCCCCAGCATTTT.

In DNA form, the CDR3 reads TGTGCCAGCAGTGAGGGGGCGGCCTATGGCTACACCTTC. Its protein is CASSEGAAYGYTF. The chain uses TRBV6-6 and TRBJ1-2, with 7 bases lining up with TRBD1. Germline V CDR1 and CDR2: MNHNY, SVGAGI (reference sequence). V lost 5 bases and J lost 4; bases outside the gene matches: 4. The CDR3 consists of 13 residues.

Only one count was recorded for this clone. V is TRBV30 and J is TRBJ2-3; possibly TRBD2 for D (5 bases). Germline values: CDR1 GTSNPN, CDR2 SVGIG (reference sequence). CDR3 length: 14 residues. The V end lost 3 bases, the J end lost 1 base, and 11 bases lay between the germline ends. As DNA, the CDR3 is TGTGCCTGGAGGGCGGGTGGCGGCACAGATACGCAGTATTTT. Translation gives CAWRAGGGTDTQYF.

The CDR3 nucleotides read TGTGCCTGGAGTGTACTCGAGACCCAGTACTTC. This translates into CAWSVLETQYF. V is TRBV30 and J is TRBJ2-5; no firm D call. This CDR3 region has 11 residues. Germline loops: CDR1 GTSNPN, CDR2 SVGIG (reference sequence). Trimming took 0 bases from V and 5 from J, leaving 4 bases between them. Filled out from reference TRBV30 and TRBJ2-5, the complete variable domain reads SQTIHQWPATLVQPVGSPLSLECTVEGTSNPNLYWYRQAAGRGLQLLFYSVGIGQISSEVPQNLSASRPQDRQFILSSKKLLLSDSGFYLCAWSVLETQYFGPGTRLLVL.

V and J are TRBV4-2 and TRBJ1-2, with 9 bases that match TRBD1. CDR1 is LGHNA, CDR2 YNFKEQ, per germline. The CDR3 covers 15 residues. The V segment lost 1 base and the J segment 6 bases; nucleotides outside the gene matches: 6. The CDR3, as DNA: TGTGCCAGCAGCCAAGGGAGTTGGACAGGGGATGGCTACACCTTC. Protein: CASSQGSWTGDGYTF.

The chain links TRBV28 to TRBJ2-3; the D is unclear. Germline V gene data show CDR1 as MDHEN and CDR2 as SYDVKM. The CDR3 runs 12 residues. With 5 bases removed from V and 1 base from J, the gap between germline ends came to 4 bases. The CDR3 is CASSPGTDTQYF. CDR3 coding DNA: TGTGCCAGCAGTCCAGGCACAGATACGCAGTATTTT.

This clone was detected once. The chain's CDR3 is CASTADLNTEAFF. The CDR3 DNA follows: TGTGCCAGCACGGCAGACCTAAACACTGAAGCTTTCTTT. The rearrangement joins TRBV2 to TRBJ1-1; D is ambiguous. V lost 7 bases, J lost 2 bases, and 11 bases lay in between. This CDR3 has 13 amino acids. The germline gives CDR1 SNHLY, CDR2 FYNNEI.

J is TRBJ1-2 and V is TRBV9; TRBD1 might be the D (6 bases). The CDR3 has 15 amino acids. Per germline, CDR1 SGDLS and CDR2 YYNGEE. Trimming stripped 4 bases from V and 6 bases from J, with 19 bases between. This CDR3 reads CASSSPGGRSNGYTF. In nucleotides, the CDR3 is TGTGCCAGCAGCTCTCCTGGGGGCAGATCCAATGGCTACACCTTC.

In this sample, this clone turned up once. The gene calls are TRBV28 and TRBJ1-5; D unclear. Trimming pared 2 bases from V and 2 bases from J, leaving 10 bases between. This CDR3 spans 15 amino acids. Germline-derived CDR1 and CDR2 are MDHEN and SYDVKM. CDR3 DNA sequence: TGTGCCAGCAGTTTAACAACCGGCGGCAATCAGCCCCAGCATTTT. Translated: CASSLTTGGNQPQHF.

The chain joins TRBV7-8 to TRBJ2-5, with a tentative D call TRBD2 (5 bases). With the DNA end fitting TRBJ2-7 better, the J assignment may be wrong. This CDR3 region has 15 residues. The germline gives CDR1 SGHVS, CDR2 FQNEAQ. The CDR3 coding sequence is TGTGCCAGCAGCTCACCCGGCGGCGGAGGCTACGAGCAGTACTTC. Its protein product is CASSSPGGGGYEQYF.